One and the same sample provided the 15 T cell receptor beta chains below, sequenced in a study of naive and memory T cell subsets. An equimolar mix of two oligonucleotides served as the beta constant-region primer for TRBC1 and TRBC2. TCRdb reprocessed the UMI-ligation and nested PCR reads via MiXCR and lists one record per CDR3 protein. Of approximately 85,000 distinct CDR3 sequences in the sample, roughly 7.3% are singletons; the top ten hold roughly 1.6%. Sequencing input: central memory CD4+ T cells from blood. The receptors derive from a human donor in good health.

In its sample, this clonotype was seen many times. This rearrangement joins TRBV3-1 to TRBJ1-1; D gene unclear. Germline CDR1 and CDR2: LGHDT and YNNKEL (reference sequence). The V end was cut by 3 bases, the J end by 7 bases, with 12 bases between. The CDR3 is 13 residues long. The CDR3 DNA is TGTGCCAGCAGCCACTGGGAGGGCAATGAAGCTTTCTTT. This codes for CASSHWEGNEAFF. Using reference TRBV3-1 and TRBJ1-1 for the parts outside the CDR3, the full variable domain is DTAVSQTPKYLVTQMGNDKSIKCEQNLGHDTMYWYKQDSKKFLKIMFSYNNKELIINETVPNRFSPKSPDKAHLNLHINSLELGDSAVYFCASSHWEGNEAFFGQGTRLTVV.

This clonotype has more than one count but fewer than ten. The chain uses TRBV7-3 and TRBJ2-1; D possibly corresponds to TRBD2 (5 bases). From germline, CDR1 is SGHTA and CDR2 FQGTGA. The ends were cut back, 2 bases at V and 13 bases at J, with 18 bases in the middle. This CDR3 region has 14 residues. CDR3 bases: TGTGCCAGCAGCTTATTTCCTAGCAGTACGGAACAGTTCTTC. Translated, it gives CASSLFPSSTEQFF.

In this sample, this clonotype turned up a few times. This chain uses TRBV20-1 with TRBJ2-7; 11 bases align to TRBD2. Germline CDR1 reads DFQATT; CDR2 reads SNEGSKA (reference sequence). The length of the CDR3 is 15 residues. The ends lost 0 bases at V and 9 bases at J; junction bases unmatched: 10. In nucleotides, the CDR3 is TGCAGTGCTAGAGATAGGGTAGCGGGAGGGCCGGGGCAGTACTTC. Translating gives CSARDRVAGGPGQYF.

This clonotype was observed many times. The rearrangement joins TRBV12-3 or TRBV12-4 to TRBJ1-2; no firm D call. V dropped 6 bases and J dropped 4 bases, with 15 bases sitting between them. The CDR3 has 14 residues. CDR3: CASSQEPNRYGYTF. In nucleotides, the CDR3 is TGTGCCAGCAGCCAGGAGCCTAACCGCTATGGCTACACCTTC.

The chain carries TRBV4-2 and TRBJ1-6; D gene unclear. Germline V gene sequence: CDR1 LGHNA, CDR2 YNFKEQ. V was shortened by 4 bases and J by 0 bases, with 10 bases between the two germline ends. There are 16 residues in the CDR3. The CDR3 region has the DNA TGTGCCAGCAGCCGCCCAGAGAGCTCCTATAATTCACCCCTCCACTTT. Amino acids: CASSRPESSYNSPLHF.

Many counts were recorded for this clonotype. This chain links TRBV29-1 with TRBJ1-1; D gene uncertain. The CDR3 has 13 amino acids. Trimming cost V 3 bases and J 0 bases, with 8 bases left between them. The V gene's germline CDR1 is SQVTM and CDR2 ANQGSEA. CDR3 region: CSVDWDMNTEAFF. CDR3 DNA sequence: TGCAGCGTTGACTGGGATATGAACACTGAAGCTTTCTTT.

At least ten counts were recorded for this clonotype. J is TRBJ2-7 and V is TRBV5-1, with TRBD2 matching over 8 bases. The CDR3 has 15 residues. Germline CDR1 SGHRS, CDR2 YFSETQ. J was trimmed by 3 bases and V by 0 bases; bases with no gene match: 5. CDR3 DNA: TGCGCCAGCAGCTTGGAAGGCGGGAGGCTCTACGAGCAGTACTTC. Its protein product is CASSLEGGRLYEQYF.

Many counts were recorded for this clonotype. CDR3 in DNA: TGTGCCAGCAGCTTGGTTCAGGCTAGCACAGATACGCAGTATTTT. Translation gives CASSLVQASTDTQYF. The V gene is TRBV5-5, the J gene TRBJ2-3; D is ambiguous. Germline-derived CDR1 and CDR2 are SGHKS and YYEKEE (reference sequence). V shed 0 bases and J shed 0 bases, with 8 bases lying between them. The CDR3 spans 15 residues.

This clonotype was observed many times. The chain couples TRBV18 to TRBJ1-6; the match to TRBD1 covers 7 bases. CDR1 and CDR2 (germline): KGHSH, LQKENI. This CDR3 is built from 16 residues. V trimming: 2 bases; J trimming: 10 bases; junction bases outside the gene matches: 11. The CDR3 DNA reads TGTGCCAGCTCACCAACCATTAGGGGGCCCAACTCACCCCTCCACTTT. It encodes CASSPTIRGPNSPLHF.

In this sample, this clonotype turned up a few times. The CDR3 reads CASTYRGSPNQPQHF. In nucleotides, the CDR3 is TGTGCCAGCACCTATAGGGGCTCCCCCAATCAGCCCCAGCATTTT. This rearrangement joins TRBV2 to TRBJ1-5, with a possible D match to TRBD1 (5 bases). This CDR3 region has 15 residues. V lost 7 bases and J 3 bases, leaving 16 bases between the germline ends. From germline, CDR1 is SNHLY and CDR2 FYNNEI.

This clonotype was counted between two and nine times. V is TRBV2 and J is TRBJ2-4, with TRBD2 matching 9 bases. V shed 5 bases, J shed 0 bases, and the junction held 11 bases outside the gene matches. The CDR3 consists of 18 residues. Germline V gene data show CDR1 as SNHLY and CDR2 as FYNNEI. CDR3 sequence reads: CASSPKPWREGAKNIQYF. As DNA, the CDR3 is TGTGCCAGCAGTCCTAAGCCGTGGCGGGAGGGAGCCAAAAACATTCAGTACTTC.

This clonotype showed up many times. The rearrangement links TRBV6-6 to TRBJ2-7, with a possible D match to TRBD2 (6 bases). The CDR3 loop spans 14 amino acids. The germline CDR1 and CDR2 sequences are MNHNY and SVGAGI (reference sequence). With 2 bases removed from V and 7 bases from J, the gap between germline ends came to 15 bases. CDR3 sequence: CASSYGGGVGEQYF. The CDR3 DNA reads as TGTGCCAGCAGTTACGGAGGCGGGGTAGGGGAGCAGTACTTC.

In its sample, this clonotype was seen many times. V usage is TRBV12-3 or TRBV12-4 and J usage is TRBJ1-6, with 7 bases lining up with TRBD1. With V trimmed by 5 bases and J by 5 bases, 9 bases remained unmatched. This CDR3 region has 16 residues. The CDR3, as DNA: TGTGCCAGCAGTCCCAGAGGGGGCGAAAATAATTCACCCCTCCACTTT. Its protein product is CASSPRGGENNSPLHF.

This clonotype occurred many times. The J gene is TRBJ2-7, the V gene TRBV18, with TRBD1 identical over 8 bases. Per the germline V gene, CDR1 is KGHSH and CDR2 is LQKENI. The CDR3 covers 16 residues. With V trimmed by 3 bases and J by 0 bases, 7 bases remained unmatched. CDR3 in DNA: TGTGCCAGCTCACCCCGACAGGGGACGGTCTCCTACGAGCAGTACTTC. This codes for CASSPRQGTVSYEQYF.

The chain combines TRBV12-3 or TRBV12-4 with TRBJ2-3, with D perhaps assigned TRBD1 or TRBD2 (5 bases each). Between the trimmed V and J ends, which lost 6 bases and 4 bases, there was a span of 14 bases. This CDR3 contains 14 residues. CDR3 in amino acids: CASRETGAADTQYF. The CDR3 coding sequence is TGTGCCAGCAGAGAGACCGGGGCAGCAGATACGCAGTATTTT.